This T cell receptor beta chain was sequenced during a study of T cell clonotyping in hematopoietic cell transplantation. This CDR3 has 16 amino acids. CDR1 and CDR2 from the germline V gene are SGHAT and FQNNGV. Trimming cost V 0 bases and J 3 bases, with 15 bases left between them. The assay was immunoSEQ multiplex PCR, and TCRdb's table has in-frame clones only and misses some. The repertoire has several thousand clones, around 70% of them found once; the top ten carry around 6.2%. V and J are TRBV11-2 and TRBJ2-7; a weak D match, TRBD1 (5 bases). The material was peripheral blood mononuclear cells, obtained 30 days after allogeneic stem cell transplant. The receptor was derived from a male patient aged 40-50 years who had an allogeneic stem cell transplant from an unrelated donor, so the T cells may come from the graft donor. Some clones in this sample may be carry-over from other donors' samples. The CDR3 spells CASSLDVQGPVYEQYF. The CDR3 DNA reads TGTGCCAGCAGCTTAGATGTCCAGGGTCCTGTCTACGAGCAGTACTTC.